The clone carrying this T cell receptor beta chain was detected once. CDR1 is MNHEY, CDR2 SVGEGT, per germline. This CDR3 comprises 14 residues. V shed 6 bases, J shed 5 bases, and the junction held 5 bases outside the gene matches. A second 7 to 11 cycle PCR used barcoded and J-beta primers. TCRdb fed the 5' RACE reads into MiXCR, producing one record per CDR3 protein. The table shows around 1,000,000 distinct CDR3 sequences, with under 30% occurring only once. This entry comes from a study of blood T cells in healthy people across ages. This same sample was also part of a study on T cells of mothers and their children.

Sequencing used blood. This clonotype originated in a girl aged 2 to 9 in good health. This chain joins TRBV6-2 or TRBV6-3 and TRBJ1-4; 8 nucleotides agree with TRBD1. CDR3 DNA: TGTGCCAGCAGCCGGACAGGGAGAAATGAAAAACTGTTTTTT. This codes for CASSRTGRNEKLFF.